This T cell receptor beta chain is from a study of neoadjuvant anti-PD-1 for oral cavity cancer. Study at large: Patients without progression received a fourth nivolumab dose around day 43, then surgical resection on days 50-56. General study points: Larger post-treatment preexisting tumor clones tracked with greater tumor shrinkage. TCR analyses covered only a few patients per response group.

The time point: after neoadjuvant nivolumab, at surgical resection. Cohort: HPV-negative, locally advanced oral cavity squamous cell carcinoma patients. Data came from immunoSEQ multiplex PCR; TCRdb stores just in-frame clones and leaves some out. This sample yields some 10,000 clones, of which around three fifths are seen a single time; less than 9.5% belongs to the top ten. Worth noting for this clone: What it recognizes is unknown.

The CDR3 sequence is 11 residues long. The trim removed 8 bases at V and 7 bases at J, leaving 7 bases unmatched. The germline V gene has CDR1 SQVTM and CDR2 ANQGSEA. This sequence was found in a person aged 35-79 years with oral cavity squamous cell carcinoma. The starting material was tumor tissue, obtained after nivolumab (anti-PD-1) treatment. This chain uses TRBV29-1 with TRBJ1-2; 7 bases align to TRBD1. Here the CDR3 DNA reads TGCAGCTCGTCGACAGGGACTGGCTACACCTTC. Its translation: CSSSTGTGYTF.